The 26 T cell receptor beta chains reported below all come from one sample, sequenced in a study of T cell repertoires in ileal Crohn's disease. Profiled with immunoSEQ multiplex PCR; TCRdb holds only in-frame clones, not every one. The repertoire holds 25,000 to 30,000 clones, 80% seen once, with 19% in the top ten. Sequencing was done on a sample of ileal tissue. Receptor source: an adult with Crohn's disease.

The rearrangement uses TRBV18 and TRBJ2-7, with a tentative D call TRBD2 (5 bases). Germline values: CDR1 KGHSH, CDR2 LQKENI. The CDR3 runs 13 residues. V was shortened by 2 bases and J by 3 bases, with 8 bases between the two germline ends. For the CDR3, the DNA is TGTGCCAGCTCACCAGGGGAGCTCTACGAGCAGTACTTC. Translating gives CASSPGELYEQYF.

In DNA, the CDR3 is TGTGCCAGTCTGAGGGAATCTGGAAACACCATATATTTT. It specifies CASLRESGNTIYF. This rearrangement joins TRBV6-1 to TRBJ1-3, with D uncertain. Germline V gene sequence: CDR1 MNHNS, CDR2 SASEGT. Trimming took off 9 bases at V and 1 base at J, with 10 bases between the two ends. The CDR3 covers 13 residues.

This clone was seen a single time. This chain joins TRBV19 and TRBJ2-1; D gene uncertain. From germline, CDR1 is LNHDA and CDR2 SQIVND (reference sequence). The CDR3 spans 14 residues. Trimming removed 0 bases from V and 3 bases from J, with 6 bases in between. CDR3 coding DNA: TGTGCCAGTAGTATAGATCGGGTCTACAATGAGCAGTTCTTC. Translated, it gives CASSIDRVYNEQFF.

The rearrangement joins TRBV5-4 to TRBJ2-5; the D gene is possibly TRBD1 (5 bases). The CDR3 runs to 14 residues. Germline V gene sequence: CDR1 SGHNT, CDR2 YYREEE (reference sequence). Deletions cut 4 bases from V and 4 bases from J, with 14 bases between. The DNA for the CDR3 is TGTGCCAGCAGCCGTTCAGGGTTTTCAGAGACCCAGTACTTC. Protein sequence: CASSRSGFSETQYF.

V is TRBV5-6 and J is TRBJ2-1; TRBD1 aligns across 8 bases. V was pared by 4 bases and J by 5 bases, with 8 bases of the junction left unmatched. Germline CDR1 reads SGHDT; CDR2 reads YYEEEE. The CDR3 consists of 15 residues. CDR3 sequence: CASSGNRGEDNEQFF. The CDR3 region has the DNA TGTGCCAGCAGCGGTAACAGGGGGGAGGACAATGAGCAGTTCTTC.

This clone was detected only once. The rearrangement joins TRBV5-1 to TRBJ2-7, with D possibly matching TRBD2 (5 bases). V lost 2 bases to trimming and J lost 6 bases, with 6 bases between them. Germline V CDR1 and CDR2: SGHRS, YFSETQ. The CDR3 runs 11 residues. This chain's CDR3 is CASSFGLEQYF. In DNA form, the CDR3 reads TGCGCCAGCAGCTTCGGACTCGAGCAGTACTTC. Together with reference TRBV5-1 and TRBJ2-7, the CDR3 gives the full variable domain: KAGVTQTPRYLIKTRGQQVTLSCSPISGHRSVSWYQQTPGQGLQFLFEYFSETQRNKGNFPGRFSGRQFSNSRSEMNVSTLELGDSALYLCASSFGLEQYFGPGTRLTVT.

This chain links TRBV19 with TRBJ1-2; no reliable D call. This CDR3 comprises 12 residues. Germline values: CDR1 LNHDA, CDR2 SQIVND (reference sequence). Trimming pared 7 bases from V and 7 bases from J, leaving 13 bases between. CDR3 nucleotide sequence: TGTGCCAGTAAAACGGGGAGTGGTGGCTACACCTTC. Translated: CASKTGSGGYTF.

Comments on this clone: The junction does not match germline at one end; this may be a read error. This chain links TRBV25-1 with TRBJ2-7; TRBD1 matches at 9 bases. This CDR3 contains 15 residues. Germline CDR1 is MGHDK and CDR2 is SYGVNS. For the CDR3, the DNA is TGTGCCAGCAGCGAACAGGGACAGGGTTCCTACGAGCAGCACTTC. It encodes CASSEQGQGSYEQHF.

The chain is built from TRBV18 and TRBJ1-5; D is uncertain. Germline lookup yields CDR1 KGHSH and CDR2 LQKENI. The V and J ends lost 3 bases and 3 bases respectively, with 9 bases between them. The CDR3 runs 14 residues. The CDR3 DNA is TGTGCCAGCTCACCCTCGCCAGACAATCAGCCCCAGCATTTT. It yields the protein CASSPSPDNQPQHF.

The rearrangement uses TRBV5-1 and TRBJ2-7; 7 bases map to TRBD2. V was pared by 0 bases and J by 0 bases, with 3 bases of the junction left unmatched. The CDR3 length is 15 residues. Germline CDR1 SGHRS, CDR2 YFSETQ. CDR3 protein: CASSLGSGISYEQYF. In DNA, the CDR3 is TGCGCCAGCAGCTTGGGAAGCGGGATCTCCTACGAGCAGTACTTC.

The J gene is TRBJ2-3, the V gene TRBV5-1; 8 bases line up with TRBD2. The junction had 5 bases not matched to a gene; V was cut back by 1 base and J by 7 bases. The CDR3 totals 14 residues. CDR1 and CDR2 from the germline V gene are SGHRS and YFSETQ. CDR3 amino acids: CASSLREGPYTQYF. Here the CDR3 DNA reads TGCGCCAGCAGCTTGCGGGAGGGCCCATATACGCAGTATTTT.

The rearrangement links TRBV15 to TRBJ1-5; the D gene is possibly TRBD1 (5 bases). V was cut by 3 bases and J by 6 bases, with 12 bases left in between. CDR3 length: 14 residues. The germline V gene encodes CDR1 LNHNV and CDR2 YYDKDF (reference sequence). CDR3 nucleotide sequence: TGTGCCACCAGCAGCGGGGGGGGAAGTCAGCCCCAGCATTTT. Translated: CATSSGGGSQPQHF.

The rearrangement uses TRBV5-4 and TRBJ2-7, with 8 bases aligning to TRBD2. This CDR3 has 15 amino acids. The germline gives CDR1 SGHNT, CDR2 YYREEE (reference sequence). V lost 2 bases to trimming and J lost 0 bases; unmatched junction nucleotides: 4. The CDR3 loop reads CASSLAGAASYEQYF. The CDR3 DNA reads as TGTGCCAGCAGCTTAGCGGGGGCCGCCTCCTACGAGCAGTACTTC.

The V call is TRBV7-2, the J call TRBJ2-3, with 11 bases fitting TRBD2. V shed 5 bases, J shed 4 bases, and the junction held 5 bases outside the gene matches. Germline CDR1 is SGHTA and CDR2 is FQGNSA. This CDR3 contains 15 residues. DNA for the CDR3: TGTGCCAGCAGCCCCCCGGGACTAGCGGCAGATACGCAGTATTTT. It encodes CASSPPGLAADTQYF.

V is TRBV6-6 and J is TRBJ1-3; 11 bases agree with TRBD1. Germline V gene sequence: CDR1 MNHNY, CDR2 SVGAGI (reference sequence). This CDR3 is built from 16 residues. V dropped 7 bases and J dropped 0; count of bases not matched to a gene: 5. CDR3 nucleotide sequence: TGTGCCAGCACCGGACAGGGGGCTAACTCTGGAAACACCATATATTTT. Translated, it gives CASTGQGANSGNTIYF.

J is TRBJ1-5 and V is TRBV30; tentatively, D is TRBD1 (5 bases). Germline CDR1 is GTSNPN and CDR2 is SVGIG (reference sequence). The CDR3 covers 12 residues. Trimming stripped 3 bases from V and 9 bases from J, with 12 bases between. In DNA, the CDR3 is TGTGCCTGGAGCATGGACACTGGGCCCCAGCATTTT. Its protein is CAWSMDTGPQHF.

This chain links TRBV19 with TRBJ2-1, with a weak D call TRBD2 (5 bases). The germline V and J ends were trimmed by 8 bases and 12 bases, with 20 bases remaining between them. From germline, CDR1 is LNHDA and CDR2 SQIVND (reference sequence). The length of the CDR3 is 13 residues. The CDR3 sequence is CASSPPKRLGQFF. The DNA for the CDR3 is TGTGCCAGTTCGCCACCGAAGCGGCTCGGGCAGTTCTTC.

This clone was observed once. The chain employs TRBV5-6 and TRBJ2-7; 8 nucleotides align to TRBD1. The CDR3 has 13 amino acids. The germline CDR1 and CDR2 sequences are SGHDT and YYEEEE. J lost 7 bases, V lost 2 bases, and 5 bases had no gene match. The CDR3 DNA follows: TGTGCCAGCAGCTTTAGACAGGGGCCAGAGCAGTACTTC. It specifies CASSFRQGPEQYF.

The rearrangement links TRBV7-2 to TRBJ2-7, with TRBD1 matching 9 bases. V was clipped by 5 bases and J by 3 bases; unmatched bases: 11. The CDR3 is 16 residues long. Germline assignment: CDR1 SGHTA and CDR2 FQGNSA. The chain's CDR3 is CASSPTGTGRFYEQYF. In DNA, the CDR3 is TGTGCCAGCAGCCCTACCGGGACAGGGCGATTCTACGAGCAGTACTTC.

This chain joins TRBV30 and TRBJ1-2, with D unclear. The CDR3 totals 14 residues. Germline loops: CDR1 GTSNPN, CDR2 SVGIG (reference sequence). The V and J ends lost 3 bases and 4 bases respectively, with 15 bases between them. CDR3 sequence (DNA): TGTGCCTGGAGGGCCACCGGAGGAGCCTATGGCTACACCTTC. This gives the protein CAWRATGGAYGYTF.

CDR3 in DNA: TGTGCCAGCAGTAAGAGGGTTGATACGCAGTATTTT. Amino acids: CASSKRVDTQYF. The V and J genes are TRBV6-1 and TRBJ2-3; D perhaps matches TRBD2 (5 bases). Per the germline V gene, CDR1 is MNHNS and CDR2 is SASEGT. V was cut by 5 bases and J by 6 bases, with 9 bases left in between. This CDR3 is built from 12 residues.

The chain combines TRBV2 with TRBJ2-1; TRBD2 is a possible D gene (6 bases). This CDR3 is built from 15 residues. V was pared by 1 base and J by 2 bases, with 9 bases between. CDR1 and CDR2 from the germline V gene are SNHLY and FYNNEI. The CDR3 DNA sequence: TGTGCCAGCAGTGAAGGCGGGACCCCCTACAATGAGCAGTTCTTC. The encoded protein is CASSEGGTPYNEQFF.

The V and J genes are TRBV7-9 and TRBJ1-4, with 9 positions matching TRBD1. V gave up 5 bases and J gave up 7 bases; unmatched junction bases: 11. Germline CDR1 and CDR2: SEHNR and FQNEAQ (reference sequence). CDR3 length: 16 amino acids. The CDR3 region has the DNA TGTGCCAGCAGCGTTTATACCGGGACAGGGAGTGAAAAACTGTTTTTT. Its translation: CASSVYTGTGSEKLFF.

To note about this clone: This sample includes further DNA sequences coding for the same CDR3. The CDR3, as DNA: TGTGCCAGCAGCCAAGGGACAGGGGTAGAGCAGTACTTC. It specifies CASSQGTGVEQYF. V gene TRBV4-2 combines with J gene TRBJ2-7, with TRBD1 identical over 9 bases. Per germline, CDR1 LGHNA and CDR2 YNFKEQ. The CDR3 spans 13 residues. Losses at the gene ends were 1 base for V and 7 bases for J; bases not matched to a gene: 2.

A single count supports this clone. The chain recombines TRBV7-2 with TRBJ1-6, with a possible D match to TRBD1 (6 bases). The CDR3 is made up of 18 amino acids. Germline CDR1 reads SGHTA; CDR2 reads FQGNSA. The germline V and J ends were trimmed by 6 bases and 7 bases, with 25 bases remaining between them. CDR3 in amino acids: CASSYVSRDNGRNSPLHF. The CDR3 region has the DNA TGTGCCAGCAGTTACGTATCCCGGGACAACGGAAGGAATTCACCCCTCCACTTT. The full variable domain, with the rest looked up from reference TRBV7-2 and TRBJ1-6, is GAGVSQSPSNKVTEKGKDVELRCDPISGHTALYWYRQSLGQGLEFLIYFQGNSAPDKSGLPSDRFSAERTGGSVSTLTIQRTQQEDSAVYLCASSYVSRDNGRNSPLHFGNGTRLTVT.

This clone came up once. The chain employs TRBV6-1 and TRBJ1-1, with 7 bases aligning to TRBD1. Losses at the gene ends were 8 bases for V and 1 base for J; bases not matched to a gene: 4. CDR1 MNHNS and CDR2 SASEGT come from the germline V gene. The length of the CDR3 is 13 residues. CDR3 sequence reads: CASQGETNTEAFF. The CDR3 DNA is TGTGCCAGCCAGGGGGAAACGAACACTGAAGCTTTCTTT.